Given below is one TCR beta chain in context. Clones were read by immunoSEQ multiplex PCR, and TCRdb kept only the in-frame ones, dropping some. Of under 35,000 clones in the sample, 75% to 90% were seen once. The V segment lost 0 bases and the J segment 9 bases; nucleotides outside the gene matches: 15. The CDR3 length is 19 residues. The V gene's germline CDR1 is SGHTA and CDR2 FQGTGA. These data come from a study of regulatory and conventional T cells in RAG deficiency. The sample was also linked to a second study, of regulatory T cells. From that paper: The primer mix had 52 TRBV and 13 TRBJ primers.

The sequence came from a human donor in good health. The gene calls are TRBV7-3 and TRBJ2-1, with 12 bases fitting TRBD1. The source material was CD8+ T cells sorted from blood. The CDR3 protein is CASSLTGTGGIGRGTEQFF. The CDR3 DNA follows: TGTGCCAGCAGCTTAACCGGGACAGGGGGCATAGGAAGGGGAACTGAGCAGTTCTTC.